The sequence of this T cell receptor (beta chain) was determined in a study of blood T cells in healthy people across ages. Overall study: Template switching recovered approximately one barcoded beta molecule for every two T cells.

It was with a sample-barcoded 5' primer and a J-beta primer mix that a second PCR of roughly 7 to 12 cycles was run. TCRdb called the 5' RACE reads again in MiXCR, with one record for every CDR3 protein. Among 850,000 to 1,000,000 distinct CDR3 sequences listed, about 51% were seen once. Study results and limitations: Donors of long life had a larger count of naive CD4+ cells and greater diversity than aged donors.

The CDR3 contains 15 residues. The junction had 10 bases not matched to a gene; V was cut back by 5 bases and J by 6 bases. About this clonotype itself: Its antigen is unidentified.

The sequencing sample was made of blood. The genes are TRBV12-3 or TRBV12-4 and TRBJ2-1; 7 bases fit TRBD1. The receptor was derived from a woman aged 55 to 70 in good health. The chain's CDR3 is CASSPPTGLGNEQFF. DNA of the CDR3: TGTGCCAGCAGTCCCCCGACAGGGTTGGGCAATGAGCAGTTCTTC.